The clone carrying this T cell receptor beta chain turned up a few times. The antigen remains undetermined. These data originate in a study of beta chain features in type 1 diabetes. Overall study context: No age, gender or cell yield differences were seen between patients and healthy donors.

Germline lookup yields CDR1 SNHLY and CDR2 FYNNEI. J gave up 0 bases and V 6 bases, and 4 bases lay outside the gene matches. CDR3 length equals 15 residues. What was sequenced were expressed TCRB transcripts, since all of the isolated RNA had been reverse transcribed. This table comes from immunoSEQ multiplex PCR, and its TCRdb copy is limited to in-frame clones, with some not included. The sample gives 130,000 or so clones, 9% of which show up once; 0.75% is in the top ten. General study points: The study found moderately but significantly shorter TCRB CDR3s in all four CD4+ subsets of Type 1 diabetes patients. For cells with high TCR expression, cDNA sequencing could yield over-representation. Short templates might get an advantage during PCR, and this would be equal in patients and controls.

The sequencing input was central memory CD4+ T cells from blood. V is TRBV2 and J is TRBJ2-3; 9 bases align to TRBD2. The sequence derives from a man aged 25-45 years with type 1 diabetes. The CDR3 DNA is TGTGCCAGCAGGGCGACTAGCGGAAGCACAGATACGCAGTATTTT. It codes for CASRATSGSTDTQYF.